This entry is about one T cell receptor beta chain. Its specificity is unknown. Primers for the PCR totalled 60 Vbeta and 13 Jbeta. Assay: immunoSEQ multiplex PCR; the TCRdb copy retains only in-frame clones and omits some. The data contain some 150,000 clones, roughly 70% of them seen just once; the ten biggest clones take up around 4.7%. This sample was included in a study of cytomegalovirus exposure and HLA in healthy donors. Overall study results and limits: Another analysis was done later, and it associated fewer than 20,000 TCR beta sequences with HLA alleles at 0.05 false discovery rate. Differences between HLA loci emerged in a later analysis of TCR association rates, with DRB1 most and HLA-C fewest. Earlier findings revealed that most TCR beta V segments proved productive either about 87% or about 30% of the time.

With 3 bases removed from V and 2 bases from J, the gap between germline ends came to 8 bases. The germline V gene has CDR1 SGDLS and CDR2 YYNGEE. The CDR3 sequence is 13 residues long. This TCR came from a man aged 55 to 70 in good health and CMV-seronegative. The V call is TRBV9, the J call TRBJ2-5, with unresolved D. Sequencing was carried out using PBMCs. The CDR3 DNA follows: TGTGCCAGCAGCGAGACACTTCAAGAGACCCAGTACTTC. It yields the protein CASSETLQETQYF.